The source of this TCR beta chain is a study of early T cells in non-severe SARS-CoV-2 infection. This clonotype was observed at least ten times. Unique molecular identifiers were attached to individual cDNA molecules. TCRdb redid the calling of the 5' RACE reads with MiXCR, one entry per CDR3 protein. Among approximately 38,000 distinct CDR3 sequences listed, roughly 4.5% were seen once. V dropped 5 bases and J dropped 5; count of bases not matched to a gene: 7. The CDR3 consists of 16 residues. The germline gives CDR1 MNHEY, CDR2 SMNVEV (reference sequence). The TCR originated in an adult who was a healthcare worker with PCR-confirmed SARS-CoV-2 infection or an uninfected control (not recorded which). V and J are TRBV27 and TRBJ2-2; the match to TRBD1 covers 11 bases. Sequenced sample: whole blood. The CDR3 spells CASSKGQGAGTGELFF. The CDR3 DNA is TGTGCCAGCAGTAAAGGACAGGGGGCGGGGACCGGGGAGCTGTTTTTT.